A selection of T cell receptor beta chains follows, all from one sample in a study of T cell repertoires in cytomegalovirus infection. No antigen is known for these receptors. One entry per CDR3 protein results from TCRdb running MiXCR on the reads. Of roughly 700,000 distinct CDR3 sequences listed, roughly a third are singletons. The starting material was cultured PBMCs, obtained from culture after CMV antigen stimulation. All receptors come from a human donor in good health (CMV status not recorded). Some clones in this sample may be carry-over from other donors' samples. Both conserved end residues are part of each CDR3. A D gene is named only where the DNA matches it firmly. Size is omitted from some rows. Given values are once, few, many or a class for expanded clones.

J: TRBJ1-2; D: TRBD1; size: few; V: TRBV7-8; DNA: TGTGCCAGCAGCCAGAGGACAGGGTATAGTGGCTACACCTTC; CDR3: CASSQRTGYSGYTF
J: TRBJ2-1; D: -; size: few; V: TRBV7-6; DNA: TGTGCCAGCAGCCAACTGACGGGACCCTACAATGAGCAGTTCTTC; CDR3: CASSQLTGPYNEQFF
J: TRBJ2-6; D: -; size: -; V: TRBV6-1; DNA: TGTGCCAGCAGTGAGGACTCTGGGGCCAACGTCCTGACTTTC; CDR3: CASSEDSGANVLTF
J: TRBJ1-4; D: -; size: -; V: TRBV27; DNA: TGTGCCAGCAGTTCCCGGGACGCCGCAACTAATGAAAAACTGTTTTTT; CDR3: CASSSRDAATNEKLFF
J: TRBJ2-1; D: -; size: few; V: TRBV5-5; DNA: TGTGCCAGCAGCTTGGGGTTAGGCACCTACAATGAGCAGTTCTTC; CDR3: CASSLGLGTYNEQFF
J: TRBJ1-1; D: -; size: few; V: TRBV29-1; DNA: TGCAGCGTCTCAAAACGGGGGGACACTGAAGCTTTCTTT; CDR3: CSVSKRGDTEAFF
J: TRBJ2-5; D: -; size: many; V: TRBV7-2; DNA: TGTGCCAGCAGCTTAGCTTTCGGGACCCAGTACTTC; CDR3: CASSLAFGTQYF
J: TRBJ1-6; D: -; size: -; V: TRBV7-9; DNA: TGTGCCAGCAGCCCCGGACCGTCAGGGGAAACACCCCTCCACTTT; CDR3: CASSPGPSGETPLHF
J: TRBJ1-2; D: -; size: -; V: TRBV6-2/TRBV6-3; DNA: TGTGCCAGCAGTTACGAAGGGACCAGGGGCTACACCTTC; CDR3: CASSYEGTRGYTF
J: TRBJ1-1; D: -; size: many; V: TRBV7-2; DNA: TGTGCCAGCAGCGACGACCTGTACAGGGCCACTGAAGCTTTCTTT; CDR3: CASSDDLYRATEAFF
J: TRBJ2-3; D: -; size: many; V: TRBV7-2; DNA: TGTGCCAGCAGTACCCCCGCGGATACGCAGTATTTT; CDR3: CASSTPADTQYF
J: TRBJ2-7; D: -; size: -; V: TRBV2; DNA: TGTGCCAGCTCGGGGCAGGGAAGATTATTCTACGAGCAGTACTTC; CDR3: CASSGQGRLFYEQYF
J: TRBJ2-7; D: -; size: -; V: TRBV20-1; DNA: TGCAGTGCTAGAGTCGCAGGAGGAGGGCAGTACTTC; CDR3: CSARVAGGGQYF
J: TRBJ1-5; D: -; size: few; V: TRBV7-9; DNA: TGTGCCAGCAGCTTAGCGTGGCAGGGAAGCAATCAGCCCCAGCATTTT; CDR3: CASSLAWQGSNQPQHF
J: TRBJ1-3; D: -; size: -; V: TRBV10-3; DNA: TGTGCCATAAACAGGGAAAACTCTGGAAACACCATATATTTT; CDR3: CAINRENSGNTIYF
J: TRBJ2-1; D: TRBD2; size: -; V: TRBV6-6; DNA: TGTGCCAGCAGTTACGACCTAGCGGGGGGCAATGAGCAGTTCTTC; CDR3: CASSYDLAGGNEQFF
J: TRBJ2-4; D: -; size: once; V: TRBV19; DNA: TGTGCCAGCTCCGGCGCAGCAACAAATGGGAACATTCAGTACTTC; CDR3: CASSGAATNGNIQYF
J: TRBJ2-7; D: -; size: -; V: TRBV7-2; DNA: TGTGCCAGCACCACCCCGGGGTGGTACGAGCAGTACTTC; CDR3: CASTTPGWYEQYF
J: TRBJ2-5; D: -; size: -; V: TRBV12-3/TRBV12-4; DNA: TGTGCCAGCACCAACGGCCTCGGGGAGACCCAGTACTTC; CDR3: CASTNGLGETQYF
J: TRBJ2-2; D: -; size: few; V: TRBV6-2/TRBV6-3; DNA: TGTGCCAGCAGTTACCTGAGCTCGGGGGAGCTGTTTTTT; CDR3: CASSYLSSGELFF
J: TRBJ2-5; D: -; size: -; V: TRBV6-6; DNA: TGTGCCAGCAGCCCAGTCCAGATCGGGACCCAGTACTTC; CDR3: CASSPVQIGTQYF
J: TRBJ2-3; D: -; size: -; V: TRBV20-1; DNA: TGCAGTGCTAGAGATTCCCTAACCCCTGGCGCAGATACGCAGTATTTT; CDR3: CSARDSLTPGADTQYF
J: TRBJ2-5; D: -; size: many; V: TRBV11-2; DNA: TGTGCCAGCAGCTTAGGAGAGAAAGAGACCCAGTACTTC; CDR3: CASSLGEKETQYF
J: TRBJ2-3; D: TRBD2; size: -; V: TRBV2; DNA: TGTGCCAGCAGCCCGTTTCTAGCGGGAGAATCAGATACGCAGTATTTT; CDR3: CASSPFLAGESDTQYF
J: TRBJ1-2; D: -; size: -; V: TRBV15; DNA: TGTGCCACCAGCAGAGGGGGAAGTGGGTATGGCTACACCTTC; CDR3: CATSRGGSGYGYTF
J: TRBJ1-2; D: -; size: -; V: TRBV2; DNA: TGTGCCAGCAGGGGAGCCAACTGGGACTATGGCTACACCTTC; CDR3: CASRGANWDYGYTF
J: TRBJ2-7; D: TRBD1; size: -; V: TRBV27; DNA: TGTGCCACAACACATCCCCAGGGGGACGAGCAGTACTTC; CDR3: CATTHPQGDEQYF
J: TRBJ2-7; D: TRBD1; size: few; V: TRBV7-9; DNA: TGTGCCAGCAGCCCCGGACAGGGGGCACACGAGCAGTACTTC; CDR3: CASSPGQGAHEQYF
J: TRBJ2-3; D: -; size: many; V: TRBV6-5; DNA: TGTGCCAGCAGTCCCAGGGGCACAGATACGCAGTATTTT; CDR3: CASSPRGTDTQYF